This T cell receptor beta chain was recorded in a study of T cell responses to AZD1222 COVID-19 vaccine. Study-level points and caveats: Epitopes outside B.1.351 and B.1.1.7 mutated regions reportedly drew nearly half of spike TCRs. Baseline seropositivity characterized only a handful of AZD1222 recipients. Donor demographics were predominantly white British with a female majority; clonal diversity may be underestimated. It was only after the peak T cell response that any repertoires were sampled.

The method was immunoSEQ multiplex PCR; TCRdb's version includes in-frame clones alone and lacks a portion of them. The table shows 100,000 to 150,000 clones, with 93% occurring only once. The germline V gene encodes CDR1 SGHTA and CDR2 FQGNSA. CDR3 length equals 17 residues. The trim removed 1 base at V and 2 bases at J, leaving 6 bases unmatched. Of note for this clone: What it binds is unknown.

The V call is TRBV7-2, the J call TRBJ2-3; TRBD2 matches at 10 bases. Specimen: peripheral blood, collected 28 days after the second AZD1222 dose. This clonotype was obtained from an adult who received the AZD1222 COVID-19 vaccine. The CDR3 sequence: CASSLVAGGKTTDTQYF. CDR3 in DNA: TGTGCCAGCAGCTTAGTAGCGGGGGGTAAAACCACAGATACGCAGTATTTT.